These T cell receptor beta chains were read from a single sample in a study of identical twins. In TCRdb, the 5' RACE reads were re-called with MiXCR into one record per CDR3 protein. The sample includes 600,000 to 800,000 distinct CDR3 sequences, around 20% seen only once; the top ten take about 4.3%. These data were also reused for a study on T cells expressing NK-cell markers.

The sequencing input was PBMCs. The receptors come from a woman between 18 and 30 years old in good health. Each CDR3 is given with its conserved first and last residue. A D gene is named only where the DNA matches it firmly. Where a row states a size, it is once, few, many or the class of an expanded clone; other rows omit it.

CASSLRAQTEAFF	TGTGCCAGCAGCTTACGGGCGCAGACTGAAGCTTTCTTT	TRBJ1-1	TRBV7-8	.	.
CASSYWKGTNTEAFF	TGTGCCAGCAGTTATTGGAAGGGGACGAACACTGAAGCTTTCTTT	TRBJ1-1	TRBV6-9	.	.
CSALGELTYEQYF	TGCAGTGCTCTCGGGGAGTTAACCTACGAGCAGTACTTC	TRBJ2-7	TRBV20-1	once	.
CSAPGLASGELFF	TGCAGTGCTCCGGGACTAGCCTCCGGGGAGCTGTTTTTT	TRBJ2-2	TRBV20-1	.	TRBD2
CASSPGTSGRYRGNEQFF	TGCGCCAGCAGCCCCGGGACTAGCGGGAGGTACCGGGGGAATGAGCAGTTCTTC	TRBJ2-1	TRBV4-3	many	TRBD2
CASSVGWGAQAEQYF	TGTGCCAGCAGCGTAGGGTGGGGGGCACAGGCCGAGCAGTACTTC	TRBJ2-7	TRBV9	.	.
CASSQYRESHNEQFF	TGTGCCAGCAGTCAGTATAGGGAGTCCCACAATGAGCAGTTCTTC	TRBJ2-1	TRBV12-3/TRBV12-4	few	.
CASSLGLAGRLDTQYF	TGCGCCAGCAGCTTGGGACTAGCGGGGAGGCTAGATACGCAGTATTTT	TRBJ2-3	TRBV5-1	few	TRBD2
CSVEGTATYNEQFF	TGCAGCGTTGAGGGCACTGCAACCTACAATGAGCAGTTCTTC	TRBJ2-1	TRBV29-1	many	.
CASSLSSDTQYF	TGTGCCAGCAGTTTAAGCTCAGATACGCAGTATTTT	TRBJ2-3	TRBV5-1	many	.
CASSVWDYTNEQFF	TGTGCCAGCAGCGTATGGGACTATACCAATGAGCAGTTCTTC	TRBJ2-1	TRBV9	.	TRBD2
CASRGGLAVYNEQFF	TGTGCCAGCAGAGGCGGACTAGCAGTATACAATGAGCAGTTCTTC	TRBJ2-1	TRBV7-9	few	TRBD2
CASPPPGGTFYEQYF	TGTGCCAGCCCCCCCCCGGGGGGCACCTTTTACGAGCAGTACTTC	TRBJ2-7	TRBV6-1	.	.
CASSLQLAGTPYF	TGTGCCAGCAGTTTACAACTAGCGGGGACCCCGTACTTC	TRBJ2-4	TRBV12-3/TRBV12-4	few	TRBD2
CATSDLGTSTYEQYF	TGTGCCACCAGTGATTTGGGGACTAGCACCTACGAGCAGTACTTC	TRBJ2-7	TRBV24-1	many	TRBD2
CATSRDWEDYEQYF	TGTGCCACCAGCAGAGATTGGGAAGACTACGAGCAGTACTTC	TRBJ2-7	TRBV15	.	.
CASTYQATSTDTQYF	TGTGCCAGCACCTACCAGGCGACTAGCACAGATACGCAGTATTTT	TRBJ2-3	TRBV5-8	few	.
CASSQVRGRAYNEQFF	TGTGCCAGCAGCCAAGTGAGAGGGAGGGCCTACAATGAGCAGTTCTTC	TRBJ2-1	TRBV14	.	TRBD2
CAISEGGARNTEAFF	TGTGCCATCAGTGAGGGGGGGGCGCGGAACACTGAAGCTTTCTTT	TRBJ1-1	TRBV10-3	.	.
CAAKGGVSETQYF	TGTGCCGCGAAGGGCGGGGTATCAGAGACCCAGTACTTC	TRBJ2-5	TRBV7-9	.	.
CASSLEASGSRKFF	TGCGCCAGCAGCTTGGAGGCTAGCGGGAGCCGGAAGTTCTTC	TRBJ2-1	TRBV5-1	few	TRBD2
CAITRRLATDNEQFF	TGTGCCATCACCCGGAGACTAGCGACCGACAATGAGCAGTTCTTC	TRBJ2-1	TRBV10-3	few	TRBD2
CASSEGLASSSTDTQYF	TGTGCCAGCAGCGAGGGACTAGCGTCTTCTAGCACAGATACGCAGTATTTT	TRBJ2-3	TRBV7-9	.	TRBD2
CASGTAVDEQFF	TGTGCCAGCGGTACAGCCGTAGATGAGCAGTTCTTC	TRBJ2-1	TRBV7-9	.	.
CAIRSGNQPQHF	TGTGCCATCAGAAGTGGCAATCAGCCCCAGCATTTT	TRBJ1-5	TRBV10-3	.	.
CASSFSGVPYEQYF	TGTGCCAGCAGTTTTTCAGGGGTCCCCTACGAGCAGTACTTC	TRBJ2-7	TRBV27	.	.
CATSRVYNMGNQPQHF	TGTGCCACCAGCAGAGTTTATAATATGGGCAATCAGCCCCAGCATTTT	TRBJ1-5	TRBV15	many	.
CASSLDARNNEQFF	TGCGCCAGCAGCTTGGACGCCAGAAACAATGAGCAGTTCTTC	TRBJ2-1	TRBV5-1	few	.
CSAPRPGANVLTF	TGCAGTGCTCCCAGGCCTGGGGCCAACGTCCTGACTTTC	TRBJ2-6	TRBV20-1	.	.
CASSQVGGENTGELFF	TGCGCCAGCAGCCAAGTGGGCGGGGAGAACACCGGGGAGCTGTTTTTT	TRBJ2-2	TRBV4-3	few	.
CAWSPGWVAGELFF	TGTGCCTGGAGTCCAGGCTGGGTGGCCGGGGAGCTGTTTTTT	TRBJ2-2	TRBV30	.	.
CASSDLRGGGELFF	TGTGCCAGCAGCGATCTTCGGGGAGGCGGGGAGCTGTTTTTT	TRBJ2-2	TRBV7-9	.	.
CASSLDRGVSEQYF	TGTGCCAGCAGCTTGGACAGGGGCGTCTCTGAGCAGTACTTC	TRBJ2-7	TRBV11-3	.	TRBD1
CSAKKGAIPEAFF	TGCAGTGCTAAAAAGGGGGCGATCCCTGAAGCTTTCTTT	TRBJ1-1	TRBV20-1	.	TRBD1
CSAQGSNTEAFF	TGCAGCGCTCAAGGATCTAACACTGAAGCTTTCTTT	TRBJ1-1	TRBV29-1	.	.
CASSYSTHVGDEQFF	TGTGCCAGCAGTTACTCGACTCACGTAGGGGATGAGCAGTTCTTC	TRBJ2-1	TRBV6-5	many	.
CASSLGGTSGIGDTQYF	TGTGCCAGCAGCTTAGGGGGGACTAGCGGAATCGGAGATACGCAGTATTTT	TRBJ2-3	TRBV11-3	.	TRBD2
CASSSRANTGELFF	TGTGCCAGCAGCTCCAGGGCGAACACCGGGGAGCTGTTTTTT	TRBJ2-2	TRBV7-8	many	.
CASSLELAGELTSHEQFF	TGTGCCAGCAGCTTAGAGCTAGCGGGAGAACTAACCTCCCATGAGCAGTTCTTC	TRBJ2-1	TRBV11-2	once	TRBD2
CASSLESSEQFF	TGTGCCAGCAGCCTAGAGTCCAGTGAGCAGTTCTTC	TRBJ2-1	TRBV5-6	.	.
CSGGSGHGSEAFF	TGCAGCGGGGGGTCTGGACATGGGTCTGAAGCTTTCTTT	TRBJ1-1	TRBV29-1	.	.
CSVVAGGPSDTQYF	TGCAGTGTTGTAGCGGGAGGGCCCTCGGATACGCAGTATTTT	TRBJ2-3	TRBV20-1	few	TRBD2
CASSSEPSGGATDTQYF	TGCGCCAGCAGCTCAGAGCCCAGCGGGGGGGCTACAGATACGCAGTATTTT	TRBJ2-3	TRBV5-1	few	TRBD2
CASGNGGKTDTQYF	TGCGCCAGCGGCAACGGGGGGAAAACAGATACGCAGTATTTT	TRBJ2-3	TRBV5-1	.	TRBD2
CASSAVQGDDFF	TGTGCCAGCAGTGCCGTGCAGGGGGATGATTTCTTT	TRBJ1-1	TRBV2	.	TRBD1
CSARRPGQLDQPQHF	TGCAGTGCTAGGCGACCGGGACAGCTAGATCAGCCCCAGCATTTT	TRBJ1-5	TRBV20-1	.	TRBD1
CSARTADYGYTF	TGCAGTGCGAGGACAGCCGACTATGGCTACACCTTC	TRBJ1-2	TRBV20-1	few	.
CASSPQGDSEQFF	TGTGCCAGCAGCCCCCAGGGGGACTCCGAGCAGTTCTTC	TRBJ2-1	TRBV7-9	few	.